These T cell receptor beta chains were read from a single sample in a study of control samples from healthy donors and cancer patients. Sequenced by immunoSEQ multiplex PCR; TCRdb stores in-frame clones only, minus some. There are around 130,000 clones in the sample; approximately 89% occur only once, and 6.5% to 9.5% lies in the top ten. Material for sequencing was PBMCs. The receptor set was obtained from a man aged 50 or older with head and neck cancer. Both conserved end residues are part of each CDR3. The D gene is left open where the match is weak. The size entry is marked missing in some rows and otherwise reads once, few, many or a size class.

j_gene,v_gene,d_gene,abundance,len,CDR3nt,CDR3aa
TRBJ1-1,TRBV5-6,TRBD1,-,14,TGTGCCAGCAGTCAGACAGGGACGAACACTGAAGCTTTCTTT,CASSQTGTNTEAFF
TRBJ2-2,TRBV6-8,TRBD1,-,18,TGTGCCAGCAGTTATGAGACCGGACAGGGGATTCCTACCGGGGAGCTGTTTTTT,CASSYETGQGIPTGELFF
TRBJ1-6,TRBV12-3/TRBV12-4,-,once,13,TGTGCCAGCAGCACAGGGACTAATTCACCCCTCCACTTT,CASSTGTNSPLHF
TRBJ2-1,TRBV5-1,TRBD2,-,18,TGCGCCAGCAGCTTAGGGACTAGCGCGTCGATCTCCTACAATGAGCAGTTCTTC,CASSLGTSASISYNEQFF
TRBJ2-7,TRBV19,-,few,13,TGTGCCAGTAGTGGTGGAGGGTTCGCCGAGCAGTACTTC,CASSGGGFAEQYF
TRBJ2-3,TRBV11-2,TRBD2,-,15,TGTGCCAGCAGCTTAGCGGGGGGGAGCACAGATACGCAGTATTTT,CASSLAGGSTDTQYF
TRBJ2-7,TRBV2,-,-,13,TGTGCCATCGTCCAATCGAGCTCCTACGAGCAGTACTTC,CAIVQSSSYEQYF
TRBJ2-7,TRBV20-1,TRBD1,-,10,TGCAGTGCGGGAGACAGGGGGGGAGGATTC,CSAGDRGGGF
TRBJ1-6,TRBV28,-,-,12,TGTGCCAGCAGTTTCACAAATTCACCCCTCCACTTT,CASSFTNSPLHF
TRBJ1-2,TRBV5-1,-,few,15,TGCGCCAGCAGCTTGGGACACGGCCAGGACTATGGCTACACCTTC,CASSLGHGQDYGYTF
TRBJ2-1,TRBV15,-,-,16,TGTGCCACCAGCAGAGGAGCAGGGACCTCCTACAATGAGCAGTTCTTC,CATSRGAGTSYNEQFF